This entry is about one T cell receptor beta chain. The authors' processing: Reference gene primer amplification gave estimated nucleated cell counts. Using immunoSEQ multiplex PCR, the repertoire was profiled, and TCRdb retains in-frame clones only, with some absent. That table furnishes V, J and clone size, whereas the DNA furnished D and trimming. Of 250,000 to 350,000 clones detected, roughly 88% appear once; the ten largest clones hold 0.85% to 1%. The data were taken from a study of blood T cell repertoires in COVID-19. The germline CDR1 and CDR2 sequences are MNHEY and SMNVEV (reference sequence). V dropped 5 bases and J dropped 2; count of bases not matched to a gene: 6. This CDR3 has 16 amino acids. The Seattle patients joined while their infection was active and were tracked longitudinally afterward.

The chain joins TRBV27 to TRBJ1-6; 7 nucleotides agree with TRBD1. Sequencing was done on a sample of peripheral blood. This TCR derives from a human donor with COVID-19, enrolled during active disease. The donor label of this sample is uncertain. Here the CDR3 reads CASSNQGEAYNSPLHF. The CDR3 DNA reads TGTGCCAGCAGTAATCAGGGGGAGGCCTATAATTCACCCCTCCACTTT.